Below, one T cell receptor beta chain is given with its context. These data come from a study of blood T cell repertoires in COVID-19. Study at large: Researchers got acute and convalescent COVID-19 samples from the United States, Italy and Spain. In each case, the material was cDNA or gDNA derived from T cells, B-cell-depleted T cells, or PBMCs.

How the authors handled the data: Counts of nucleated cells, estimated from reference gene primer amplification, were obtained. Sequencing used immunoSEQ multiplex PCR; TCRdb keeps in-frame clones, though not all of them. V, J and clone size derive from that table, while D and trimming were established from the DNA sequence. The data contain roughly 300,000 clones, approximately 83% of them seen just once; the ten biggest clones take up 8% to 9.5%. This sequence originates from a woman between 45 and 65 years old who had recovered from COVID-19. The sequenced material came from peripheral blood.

The CDR3 spells CASSLGQIDTQYF. The DNA of the CDR3 is TGTGCCAGCAGCCTGGGACAGATAGATACGCAGTATTTT. This sequence joins TRBV5-5 and TRBJ2-3; 7 nucleotides match TRBD1. Trimming cost V 4 bases and J 5 bases; bases outside gene matches: 4. Germline V gene data show CDR1 as SGHKS and CDR2 as YYEKEE (reference sequence). The CDR3 is made up of 13 amino acids.